The entry that follows covers one TCR beta chain sequence. The source of the sample is a study of T cells in Graves' hyperthyroidism and ophthalmopathy. Researchers amplified the TCR beta CDR3 regions from RNA transcripts. The TCR CDR3 first-round RT-PCR relied on the HTBI primer set. TCRdb independently ran MiXCR on the multiplex PCR reads; one entry per CDR3 protein. The sample holds about 150,000 distinct CDR3 sequences, less than 25% seen once. The TCR sequence derives from a woman between 50 and 59 years old with Graves' hyperthyroidism that later progressed to Graves' ophthalmopathy. Sequencing input: blood.

The CDR3 DNA is TGTGCCAGTAGTCCTCGGGACGGACTCAATCAGCCCCAGCATTTT. As protein: CASSPRDGLNQPQHF. This chain joins TRBV19 and TRBJ1-5, with D possibly matching TRBD1 (5 bases). This CDR3 comprises 15 residues. The V end was cut by 5 bases, the J end by 3 bases, with 14 bases between. Germline V gives CDR1 LNHDA, CDR2 SQIVND (reference sequence).